The 5 T cell receptor beta chains reported below all come from one sample, sequenced in a study of T cells after yellow fever vaccination. One entry per CDR3 protein results from TCRdb running MiXCR on the 5' RACE reads. Of around 310,000 distinct CDR3 sequences listed, 3.6% are singletons. Here the sequenced sample was PBMCs, taken on the day of the yellow fever booster vaccination. These receptors were taken from a man between 18 and 35 years old who received the YFV17D yellow fever vaccine.

Only a few counts were recorded for this clonotype. The rearrangement joins TRBV7-9 to TRBJ2-3; the D gene is possibly TRBD2 (5 bases). Trimming took 5 bases from V and 2 from J, leaving 11 bases between them. The CDR3 runs to 14 residues. CDR1 and CDR2 (germline): SEHNR, FQNEAQ (reference sequence). CDR3 in amino acids: CASSRSGLTDTQYF. The CDR3 DNA sequence: TGTGCCAGCAGCCGAAGCGGTCTCACAGATACGCAGTATTTT.

This clonotype was observed at least ten times. The chain links TRBV5-1 to TRBJ1-2; D unclear. This CDR3 spans 13 amino acids. CDR1 and CDR2 from the germline V gene are SGHRS and YFSETQ. The V gene lost 7 bases and the J gene lost 4 bases, with 14 bases spanning the gap. This CDR3 is CASGLSGAYGYTF. For the CDR3, the DNA is TGCGCCAGCGGGCTTTCAGGAGCCTATGGCTACACCTTC.

The sample holds many counts of this clonotype. The chain couples TRBV9 to TRBJ2-1; D is possibly TRBD2 (5 bases). There are 15 residues in the CDR3. Trimming removed 4 bases at V and 0 bases at J, with 11 bases between. CDR1 is SGDLS and CDR2 is YYNGEE in the germline V gene. The CDR3 coding sequence is TGTGCCAGCAGCCCTAGCTCCAGCTCCTACAATGAGCAGTTCTTC. It is translated as CASSPSSSSYNEQFF. Together with reference TRBV9 and TRBJ2-1, the CDR3 gives the full variable domain: DSGVTQTPKHLITATGQRVTLRCSPRSGDLSVYWYQQSLDQGLQFLIQYYNGEERAKGNILERFSAQQFPDLHSELNLSSLELGDSALYFCASSPSSSSYNEQFFGPGTRLTVL.

The gene calls are TRBV6-5 and TRBJ2-7, with 7 bases that match TRBD2. From germline, CDR1 is MNHEY and CDR2 SVGAGI. V was pared by 6 bases and J by 2 bases, with 4 bases of the junction left unmatched. The CDR3 sequence is 13 residues long. The CDR3 nucleotides are TGTGCCAGCAGAGCAGCGGGGACCTACGAGCAGTACGTC. This sequence encodes CASRAAGTYEQYV.

The genes are TRBV20-1 and TRBJ2-7; D not resolved. The germline V gene has CDR1 DFQATT and CDR2 SNEGSKA (reference sequence). Between the trimmed V and J ends, which lost 4 bases and 4 bases, there was a span of 23 bases. There are 16 residues in the CDR3. CDR3 region: CSAIPGRPPPEYEQYF. CDR3 nucleotide sequence: TGCAGTGCTATTCCCGGGCGGCCACCACCGGAATACGAGCAGTACTTC.